Sequencing of this T cell receptor beta chain was carried out in a study of human T cells and chemical hapten exposure (dated by TCRdb to the early 2020s). For the wider study: For sensitization, 2% DPC in acetone was applied to a roughly 2 cm by roughly 2 cm area of upper inner arm skin. Throughout the approximately 23-week study period, patients were also given weekly therapeutic DPC doses on the scalp. Patch testing was done on the upper back using Finn chambers containing 0.01% DPC, and results were scored after 6 days according to International Contact Dermatitis Research Group standards. The mostly female patient cohort included alopecia areata with under or over 50% scalp involvement, alopecia totalis and alopecia universalis. Libraries were pooled for sequencing, and variation in per-sample TCR yields was attributed mainly to small differences in library volumes within the pool. In alopecia patients, the study followed how the peripheral blood TCR repertoire changed in vivo over primary and secondary sensitization to diphenylcyclopropenone (DPC), a hapten. Blood samples were taken from patients before sensitization (week 0) and at 2, 6 and about 24 weeks after DPC sensitization. Blood for TCR sequencing was provided by twenty-nine alopecia patients at one to four time points (pre-sensitization, 2, 6 and 24 weeks).

From V the trimming removes 3 bases and from J it removes 5 bases, while the gene matches leave 5 bases of the junction unaccounted for. CDR1 is given as SGHTA and CDR2 as FQGNSA, both from the germline V gene. Measured from the cysteine to the phenylalanine, the CDR3 is 15 residues long. Only the CDR3 portion is preserved as DNA: 45 bases, with reading frame beginning at the first base. This clonotype has a handful of counts. No antigen is known for it. Base qualities are not provided; no much larger clone lies one nucleotide away. Libraries were made using RACE. The reads were generated on a NextSeq 500. Library preparation attached unique molecular identifiers to individual cDNA molecules for quantitative, reproducible TCR counting. From each blood RNA sample, both TCR alpha and TCR beta chains were sequenced. Concerning the study's data processing: A median of about 89,000 TCRs per sample was observed, with a range of 23,224 to 690,600. V, J and CDR3 annotation of the TCR reads was performed with the Decombinator software suite. Every sample was subsampled to the same number of TCRs (28,000) for the PS versus PT1 abundance plots. TCRs were defined as expanded if absent before sensitization and observed at least eight times at the 2-week time point. The public reads were reprocessed in TCRdb via fastp at Q25 and MiXCR, keeping in-frame beta chains. Rows with one shared CDR3 protein collapse into an entry with the most common genes and DNA. TCRdb assigned the V and J calls; the authors' analysis was not used. The sample table lists approximately 350,000 distinct CDR3 sequences, roughly 6.9% of them with a count of one. The ten largest clones add up to 7.5% to 8.5% of the sample.

On the study overall, not on this receptor specifically: After repeated subsampling, changes were observed in the strength of the expansion versus patch-test correlation and in the threshold at which the correlation became significant. DPC sensitization did not change how many TCRs were above 1 in 1000 frequency, and no evidence was found of alterations in global repertoire structure. Because all patients had alopecia, a presumed autoimmune disease, the immune response of the patients might differ from that of healthy individuals. Expanded TCRs formed significantly more large CDR3 similarity clusters than pre-sensitization or healthy control sets, consistent with antigen-driven responses. The number of PT1 expanded TCRs positively correlated with patch test score, significant at thresholds 8, 16 and 32 but not 4.

The time point label, as the study defines it: patch test 1, 2 weeks after DPC sensitization. The treatment or condition label of this sample denotes: therapeutic diphenylcyclopropenone sensitization with weekly scalp DPC. At each patch-test visit, blood was drawn before the patch test was applied. Patients were considered eligible if aged 18 to 70, diagnosed with alopecia and deemed suitable for DPC therapy, and patients were excluded if pregnant. Total RNA was isolated from unfractionated whole blood collected in Tempus Blood RNA tubes. This receptor was taken from a woman aged 18-29 years with alopecia areata. Some clones in this sample may be carry-over from other donors' samples. In this chain, TRBV7-2 is recombined with TRBJ1-4; TRBD1 lines up with 8 middle nucleotides. Sequences were derived from whole blood, sampled in connection with sensitization to the hapten diphenylcyclopropenone (DPC). This receptor has the CDR3 CASSLGTGVNEKLFF. The base sequence is TGTGCCAGCAGCTTGGGGACAGGTGTAAATGAAAAACTGTTTTTT.